Shown below are 7 T cell receptor beta chains from a single sample sequenced in a study of control samples from healthy donors and cancer patients. This table comes from immunoSEQ multiplex PCR, and its TCRdb copy is limited to in-frame clones, with some not included. The sample includes some 250,000 clones, around 80% of them seen just once. Sequenced: PBMCs. All receptors come from an older woman with lung cancer.

V and J are TRBV29-1 and TRBJ2-7; TRBD1 aligns across 8 bases. The V and J ends lost 5 bases and 5 bases, in that order; junction bases with no gene match: 5. The CDR3 spans 12 residues. Germline values: CDR1 SQVTM, CDR2 ANQGSEA. CDR3 nucleotides: TGCAGCGTTTGGACAGGGCACGACGAGCAGTACTTC. Translated, it gives CSVWTGHDEQYF.

This chain links TRBV2 with TRBJ2-3, with D tentatively TRBD2 (5 bases). V shed 6 bases and J shed 2 bases, with 9 bases lying between them. From germline, CDR1 is SNHLY and CDR2 FYNNEI. The CDR3 contains 13 residues. The CDR3 is CASSRLFTDTQYF. CDR3 DNA sequence: TGTGCCAGCAGCCGACTATTCACAGATACGCAGTATTTT.

CDR3 sequence reads: CASSGLAGSYNEQFF. CDR3 nucleotide sequence: TGTGCCAGCAGCGGACTAGCTGGGTCCTACAATGAGCAGTTCTTC. This chain joins TRBV2 and TRBJ2-1; 8 bases agree with TRBD2. Trimming took 6 bases from V and 1 from J; bases not matched to a gene: 5. The CDR3 has 15 amino acids. Germline CDR1 is SNHLY and CDR2 is FYNNEI.

The genes are TRBV6-5 and TRBJ1-4; TRBD1 might be the D (6 bases). Germline CDR1 and CDR2: MNHEY and SVGAGI. CDR3 length equals 15 residues. The V end lost 6 bases, the J end lost 8 bases, and 19 bases lay between the germline ends. CDR3 DNA sequence: TGTGCCAGCAGCTCACCCTCGAAGGGGGGGGAAAAACTGTTTTTT. It specifies CASSSPSKGGEKLFF.

The gene calls are TRBV30 and TRBJ2-7; 8 bases fit TRBD2. The CDR3 contains 13 residues. Germline trimming cut 2 bases from V and 6 bases from J; bases unmatched to any gene: 6. Germline V lookup: CDR1 GTSNPN, CDR2 SVGIG (reference sequence). CDR3 sequence reads: CAWSRRGLGEQYF. The CDR3 DNA follows: TGTGCCTGGAGTCGTCGGGGACTAGGCGAGCAGTACTTC.

The V call is TRBV7-9, the J call TRBJ1-2; the D gene is possibly TRBD1 (6 bases). V was clipped by 4 bases and J by 8 bases, with 11 bases between them. Germline V gene sequence: CDR1 SEHNR, CDR2 FQNEAQ (reference sequence). The length of the CDR3 is 12 residues. The CDR3 sequence is CASSSGQSGYTF. The CDR3 nucleotides are TGTGCCAGCAGCTCTGGACAGAGCGGCTACACCTTC. Full variable domain (outside the CDR3, taken from reference TRBV7-9 and TRBJ1-2): DTGVSQNPRHKITKRGQNVTFRCDPISEHNRLYWYRQTLGQGPEFLTYFQNEAQLEKSRLLSDRFSAERPKGSFSTLEIQRTEQGDSAMYLCASSSGQSGYTFGSGTRLTVV.

This sequence joins TRBV7-3 and TRBJ2-5; D uncertain. Germline CDR1 reads SGHTA; CDR2 reads FQGTGA. Trimming stripped 5 bases from V and 1 base from J, with 8 bases between. CDR3 length: 13 residues. CDR3 residues: CASSTQSQETQYF. The CDR3 DNA reads as TGTGCCAGCAGCACCCAAAGCCAAGAGACCCAGTACTTC.